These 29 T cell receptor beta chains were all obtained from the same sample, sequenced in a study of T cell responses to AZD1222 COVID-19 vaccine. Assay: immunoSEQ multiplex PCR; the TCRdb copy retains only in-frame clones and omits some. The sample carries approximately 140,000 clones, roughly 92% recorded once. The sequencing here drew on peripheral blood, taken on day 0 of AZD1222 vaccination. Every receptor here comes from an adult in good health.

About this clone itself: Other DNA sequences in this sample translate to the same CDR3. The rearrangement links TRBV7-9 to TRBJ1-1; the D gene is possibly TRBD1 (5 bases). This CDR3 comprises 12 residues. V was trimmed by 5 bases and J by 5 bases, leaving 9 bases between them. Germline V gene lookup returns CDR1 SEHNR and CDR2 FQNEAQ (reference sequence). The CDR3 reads CASSPRGTEAFF. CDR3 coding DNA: TGTGCCAGCAGCCCTCGGGGGACTGAAGCTTTCTTT.

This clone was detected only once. The CDR3 nucleotides are TGCGCCAGCAGTGAGTCGCGCCTTAACACCGGGGAGCTGTTTTTT. Translation gives CASSESRLNTGELFF. The chain couples TRBV10-2 to TRBJ2-2; D gene unclear. The ends were cut back, 0 bases at V and 2 bases at J, with 7 bases in the middle. This CDR3 contains 15 residues. CDR1 and CDR2 from the germline V gene are WSHSY and SAAADI.

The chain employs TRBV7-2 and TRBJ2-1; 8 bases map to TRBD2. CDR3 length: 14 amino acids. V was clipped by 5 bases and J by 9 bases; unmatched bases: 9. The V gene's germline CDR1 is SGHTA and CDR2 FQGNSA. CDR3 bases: TGTGCCAGCAGCCTCCGACTAGCGTTGAGTGAGCAGTTCTTC. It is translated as CASSLRLALSEQFF.

The CDR3 loop is CASSLIGTSGSPPYNEQFF. CDR3 in DNA: TGTGCCAGCAGCTTAATAGGGACTAGCGGGAGTCCCCCCTACAATGAGCAGTTCTTC. V usage is TRBV7-3 and J usage is TRBJ2-1; 14 bases agree with TRBD2. The ends lost 1 base at V and 2 bases at J; junction bases unmatched: 7. CDR1 SGHTA and CDR2 FQGTGA come from the germline V gene. This CDR3 is built from 19 residues.

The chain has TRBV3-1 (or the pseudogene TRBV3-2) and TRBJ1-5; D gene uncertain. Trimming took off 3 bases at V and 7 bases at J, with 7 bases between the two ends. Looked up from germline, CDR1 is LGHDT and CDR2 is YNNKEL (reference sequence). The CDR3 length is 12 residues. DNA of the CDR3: TGTGCCAGCAGCCATGGGAGCCAGCCCCAGCATTTT. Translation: CASSHGSQPQHF.

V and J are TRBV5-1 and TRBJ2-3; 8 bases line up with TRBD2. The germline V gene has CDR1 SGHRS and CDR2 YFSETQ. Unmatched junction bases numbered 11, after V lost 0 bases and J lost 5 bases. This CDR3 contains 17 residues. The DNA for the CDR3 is TGCGCCAGCAGCTTGGCGACCGGGACTAGAGGGTTAGATACGCAGTATTTT. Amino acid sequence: CASSLATGTRGLDTQYF. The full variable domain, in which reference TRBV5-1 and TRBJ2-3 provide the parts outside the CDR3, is KAGVTQTPRYLIKTRGQQVTLSCSPISGHRSVSWYQQTPGQGLQFLFEYFSETQRNKGNFPGRFSGRQFSNSRSEMNVSTLELGDSALYLCASSLATGTRGLDTQYFGPGTRLTVL.

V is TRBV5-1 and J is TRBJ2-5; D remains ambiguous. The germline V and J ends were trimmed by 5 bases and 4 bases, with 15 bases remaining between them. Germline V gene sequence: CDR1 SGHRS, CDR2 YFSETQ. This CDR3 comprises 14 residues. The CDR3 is CASRPGQAGETQYF. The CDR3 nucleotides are TGCGCCAGCAGACCGGGCCAAGCCGGAGAGACCCAGTACTTC.

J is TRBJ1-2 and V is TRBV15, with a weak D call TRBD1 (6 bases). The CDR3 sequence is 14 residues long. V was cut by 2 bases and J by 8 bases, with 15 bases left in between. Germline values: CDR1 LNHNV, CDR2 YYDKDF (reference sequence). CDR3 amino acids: CATSRRTTGQGYTF. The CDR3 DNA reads TGTGCCACCAGCAGACGAACCACAGGGCAGGGCTACACCTTC.

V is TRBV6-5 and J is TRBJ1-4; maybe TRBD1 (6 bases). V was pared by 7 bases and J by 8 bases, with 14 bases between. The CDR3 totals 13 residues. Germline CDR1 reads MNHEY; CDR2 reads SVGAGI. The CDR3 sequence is CASKLGAREKLFF. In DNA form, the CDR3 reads TGTGCCAGCAAGTTGGGGGCTAGGGAAAAACTGTTTTTT.

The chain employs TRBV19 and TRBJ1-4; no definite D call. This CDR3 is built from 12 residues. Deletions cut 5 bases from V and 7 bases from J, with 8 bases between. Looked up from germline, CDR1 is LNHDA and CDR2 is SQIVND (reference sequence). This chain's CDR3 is CASSGSIEKLFF. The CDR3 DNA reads TGTGCCAGTAGTGGATCGATTGAAAAACTGTTTTTT.

The CDR3 region has the DNA TGTGCCAGTAGTCAGTTAGGGGGGGCCGGGGAGCTGTTTTTT. As protein: CASSQLGGAGELFF. The chain is built from TRBV19 and TRBJ2-2, with a possible D match to TRBD2 (7 bases). Germline V gene lookup returns CDR1 LNHDA and CDR2 SQIVND (reference sequence). Trimming took off 5 bases at V and 6 bases at J, with 13 bases between the two ends. This CDR3 is built from 14 residues.

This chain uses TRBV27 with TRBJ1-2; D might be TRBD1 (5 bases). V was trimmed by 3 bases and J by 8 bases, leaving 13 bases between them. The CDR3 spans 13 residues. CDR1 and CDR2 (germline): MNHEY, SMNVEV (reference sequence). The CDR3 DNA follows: TGTGCCAGCAGTTTTTTGGGGGTAGGGGGCTACACCTTC. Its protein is CASSFLGVGGYTF.

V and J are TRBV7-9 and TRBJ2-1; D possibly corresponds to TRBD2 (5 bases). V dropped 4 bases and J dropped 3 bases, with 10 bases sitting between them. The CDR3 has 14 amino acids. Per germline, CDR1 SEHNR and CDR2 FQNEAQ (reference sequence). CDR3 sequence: CASSSAGNYNEQFF. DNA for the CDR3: TGTGCCAGCAGCTCAGCCGGGAACTACAATGAGCAGTTCTTC.

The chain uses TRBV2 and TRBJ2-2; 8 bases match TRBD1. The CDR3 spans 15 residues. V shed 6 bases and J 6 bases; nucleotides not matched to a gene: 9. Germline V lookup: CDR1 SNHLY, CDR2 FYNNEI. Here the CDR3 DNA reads TGTGCCAGCAGGGCGGACAGGGTTTCAGCCGGGGAGCTGTTTTTT. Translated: CASRADRVSAGELFF. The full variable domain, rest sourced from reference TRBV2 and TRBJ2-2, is EPEVTQTPSHQVTQMGQEVILRCVPISNHLYFYWYRQILGQKVEFLVSFYNNEISEKSEIFDDQFSVERPDGSNFTLKIRSTKLEDSAMYFCASRADRVSAGELFFGEGSRLTVL.

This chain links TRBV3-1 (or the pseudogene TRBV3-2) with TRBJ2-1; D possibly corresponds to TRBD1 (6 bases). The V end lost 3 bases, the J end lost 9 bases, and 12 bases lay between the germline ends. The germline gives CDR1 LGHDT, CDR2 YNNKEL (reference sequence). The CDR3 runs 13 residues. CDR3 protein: CASSHQGWGEQFF. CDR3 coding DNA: TGTGCCAGCAGCCACCAGGGGTGGGGTGAGCAGTTCTTC.

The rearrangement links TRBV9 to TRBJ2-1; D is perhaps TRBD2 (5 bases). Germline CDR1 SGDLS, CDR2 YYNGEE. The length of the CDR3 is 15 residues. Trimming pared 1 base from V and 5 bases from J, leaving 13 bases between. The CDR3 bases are TGTGCCAGCAGCGTACCGGGATCCCGGGACAATGAGCAGTTCTTC. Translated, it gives CASSVPGSRDNEQFF. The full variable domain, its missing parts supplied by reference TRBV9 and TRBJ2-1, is DSGVTQTPKHLITATGQRVTLRCSPRSGDLSVYWYQQSLDQGLQFLIQYYNGEERAKGNILERFSAQQFPDLHSELNLSSLELGDSALYFCASSVPGSRDNEQFFGPGTRLTVL.

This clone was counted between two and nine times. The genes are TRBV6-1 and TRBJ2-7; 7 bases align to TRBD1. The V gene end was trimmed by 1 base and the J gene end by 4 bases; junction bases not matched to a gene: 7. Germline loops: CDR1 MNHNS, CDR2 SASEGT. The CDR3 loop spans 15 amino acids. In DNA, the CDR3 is TGTGCCAGCAGTGAAGAGGGGGCAGGGGCGTACGAGCAGTACGTC. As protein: CASSEEGAGAYEQYV.

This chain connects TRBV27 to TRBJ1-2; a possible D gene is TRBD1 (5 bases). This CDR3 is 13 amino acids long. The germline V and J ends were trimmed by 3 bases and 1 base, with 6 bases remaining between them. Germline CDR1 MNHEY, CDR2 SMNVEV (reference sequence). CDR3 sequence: CASSLTVNYGYTF. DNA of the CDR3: TGTGCCAGCAGTTTGACAGTTAACTATGGCTACACCTTC.

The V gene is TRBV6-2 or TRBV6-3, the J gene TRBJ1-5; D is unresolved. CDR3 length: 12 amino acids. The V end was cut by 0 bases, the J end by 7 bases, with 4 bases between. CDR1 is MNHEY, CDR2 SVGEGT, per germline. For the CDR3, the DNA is TGTGCCAGCAGTTACTCTGAACAGCCCCAGCATTTT. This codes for CASSYSEQPQHF.

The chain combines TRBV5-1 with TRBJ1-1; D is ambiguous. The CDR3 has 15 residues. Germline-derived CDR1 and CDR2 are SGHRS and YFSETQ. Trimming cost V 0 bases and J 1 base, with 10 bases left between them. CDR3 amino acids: CASSLEAGENTEAFF. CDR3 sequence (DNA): TGCGCCAGCAGCTTGGAAGCAGGAGAGAACACTGAAGCTTTCTTT.

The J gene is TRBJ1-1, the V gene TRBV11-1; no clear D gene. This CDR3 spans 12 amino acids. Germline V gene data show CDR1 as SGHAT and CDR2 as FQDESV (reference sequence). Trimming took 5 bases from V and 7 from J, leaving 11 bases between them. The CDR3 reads CASSPDAVEAFF. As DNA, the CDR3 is TGTGCCAGCAGCCCGGACGCCGTTGAAGCTTTCTTT. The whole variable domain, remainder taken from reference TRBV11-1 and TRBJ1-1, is EAEVAQSPRYKITEKSQAVAFWCDPISGHATLYWYRQILGQGPELLVQFQDESVVDDSQLPKDRFSAERLKGVDSTLKIQPAELGDSAMYLCASSPDAVEAFFGQGTRLTVV.

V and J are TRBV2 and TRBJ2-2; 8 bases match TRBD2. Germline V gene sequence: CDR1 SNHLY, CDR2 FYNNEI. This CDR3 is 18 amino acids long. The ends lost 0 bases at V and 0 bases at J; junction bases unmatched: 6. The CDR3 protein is CASSEAGRGASNTGELFF. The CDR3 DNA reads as TGTGCCAGCAGTGAAGCAGGGCGGGGGGCTTCGAACACCGGGGAGCTGTTTTTT.

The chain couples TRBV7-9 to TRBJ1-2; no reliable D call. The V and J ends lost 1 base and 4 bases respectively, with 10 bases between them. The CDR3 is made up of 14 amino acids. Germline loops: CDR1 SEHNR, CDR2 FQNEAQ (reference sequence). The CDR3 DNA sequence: TGTGCCAGCAGCTTAGGTGAAGGATCCTATGGCTACACCTTC. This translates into CASSLGEGSYGYTF.

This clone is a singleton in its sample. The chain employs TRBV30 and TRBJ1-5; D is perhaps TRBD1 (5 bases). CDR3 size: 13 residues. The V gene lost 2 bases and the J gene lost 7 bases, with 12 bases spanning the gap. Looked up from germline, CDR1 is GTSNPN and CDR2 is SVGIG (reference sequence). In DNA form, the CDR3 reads TGTGCCTGGAGTACGCGGGGGGGGCAGCCCCAGCATTTT. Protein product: CAWSTRGGQPQHF.

As DNA, the CDR3 is TGTGCCAGCTGGGGAACGCCAGGGACGCGGGCCACTGAAGCTTTCTTT. Its protein is CASWGTPGTRATEAFF. The rearrangement links TRBV18 to TRBJ1-1, with a weak D call TRBD1 (5 bases). There are 16 residues in the CDR3. V was pared by 7 bases and J by 4 bases, with 22 bases between. Germline V gene sequence: CDR1 KGHSH, CDR2 LQKENI. Full variable domain (outside the CDR3, taken from reference TRBV18 and TRBJ1-1): NAGVMQNPRHLVRRRGQEARLRCSPMKGHSHVYWYRQLPEEGLKFMVYLQKENIIDESGMPKERFSAEFPKEGPSILRIQQVVRGDSAAYFCASWGTPGTRATEAFFGQGTRLTVV.

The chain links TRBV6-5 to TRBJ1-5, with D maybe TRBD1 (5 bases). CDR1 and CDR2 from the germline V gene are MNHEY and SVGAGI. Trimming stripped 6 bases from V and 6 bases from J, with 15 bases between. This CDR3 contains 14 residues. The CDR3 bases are TGTGCCAGCAGCCGAAACGGGGGTGTTCAGCCCCAGCATTTT. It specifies CASSRNGGVQPQHF.

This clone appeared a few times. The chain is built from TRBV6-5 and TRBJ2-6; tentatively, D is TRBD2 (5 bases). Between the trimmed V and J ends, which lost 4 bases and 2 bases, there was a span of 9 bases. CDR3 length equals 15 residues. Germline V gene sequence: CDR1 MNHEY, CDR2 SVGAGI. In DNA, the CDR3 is TGTGCCAGCAGTTCTGGGAGCGCTGGGGCCAACGTCCTGACTTTC. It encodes CASSSGSAGANVLTF.

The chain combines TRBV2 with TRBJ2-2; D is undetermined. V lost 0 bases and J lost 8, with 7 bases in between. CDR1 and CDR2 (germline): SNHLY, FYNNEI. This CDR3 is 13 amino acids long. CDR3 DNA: TGTGCCAGCAGTGAAGCCCCAGGAGGGGAGCTGTTTTTT. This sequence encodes CASSEAPGGELFF.

The CDR3 bases are TGCGCCAGCAGCTTGGAGGGACAGCTCAATCAGCCCCAGCATTTT. Translated: CASSLEGQLNQPQHF. The chain has TRBV5-1 and TRBJ1-5, with 7 bases identical to TRBD1. The germline CDR1 and CDR2 sequences are SGHRS and YFSETQ. V lost 0 bases, J lost 3 bases, and 3 bases stayed unmatched. This CDR3 is 15 amino acids long.